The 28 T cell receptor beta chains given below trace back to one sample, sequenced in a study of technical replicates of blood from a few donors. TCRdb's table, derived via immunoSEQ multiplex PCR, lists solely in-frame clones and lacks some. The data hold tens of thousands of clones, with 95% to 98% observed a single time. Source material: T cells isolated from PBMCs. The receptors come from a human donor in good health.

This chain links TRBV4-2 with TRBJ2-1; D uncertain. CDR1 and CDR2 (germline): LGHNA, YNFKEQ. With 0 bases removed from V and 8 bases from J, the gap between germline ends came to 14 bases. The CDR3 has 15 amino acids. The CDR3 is CASSQDGTVSHEQFF. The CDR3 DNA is TGTGCCAGCAGCCAAGATGGTACGGTATCCCATGAGCAGTTCTTC.

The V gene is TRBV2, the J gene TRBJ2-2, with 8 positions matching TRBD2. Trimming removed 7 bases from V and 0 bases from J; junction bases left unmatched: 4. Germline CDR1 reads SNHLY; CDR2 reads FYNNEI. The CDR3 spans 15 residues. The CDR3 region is CASTGGLSNTGELFF. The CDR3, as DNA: TGTGCCAGCACGGGGGGGTTATCGAACACCGGGGAGCTGTTTTTT.

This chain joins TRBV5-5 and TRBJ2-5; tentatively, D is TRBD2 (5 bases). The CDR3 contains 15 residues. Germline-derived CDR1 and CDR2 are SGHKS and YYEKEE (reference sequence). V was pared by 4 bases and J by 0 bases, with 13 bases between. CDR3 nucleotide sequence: TGTGCCAGCAGCCTAATACGGGATGACCAAGAGACCCAGTACTTC. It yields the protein CASSLIRDDQETQYF.

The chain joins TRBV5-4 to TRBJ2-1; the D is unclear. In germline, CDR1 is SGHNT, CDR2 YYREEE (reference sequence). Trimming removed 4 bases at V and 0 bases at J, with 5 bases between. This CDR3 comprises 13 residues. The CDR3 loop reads CASSPSSYNEQFF. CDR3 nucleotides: TGTGCCAGCAGCCCCAGCTCCTACAATGAGCAGTTCTTC. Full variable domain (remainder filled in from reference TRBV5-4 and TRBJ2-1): ETGVTQSPTHLIKTRGQQVTLRCSSQSGHNTVSWYQQALGQGPQFIFQYYREEENGRGNFPPRFSGLQFPNYSSELNVNALELDDSALYLCASSPSSYNEQFFGPGTRLTVL.

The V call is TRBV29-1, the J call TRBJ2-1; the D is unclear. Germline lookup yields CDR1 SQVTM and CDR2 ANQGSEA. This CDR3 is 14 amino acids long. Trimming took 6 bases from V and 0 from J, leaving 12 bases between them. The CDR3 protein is CSVHYPSSYNEQFF. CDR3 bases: TGCAGCGTCCATTACCCGAGCTCCTACAATGAGCAGTTCTTC.

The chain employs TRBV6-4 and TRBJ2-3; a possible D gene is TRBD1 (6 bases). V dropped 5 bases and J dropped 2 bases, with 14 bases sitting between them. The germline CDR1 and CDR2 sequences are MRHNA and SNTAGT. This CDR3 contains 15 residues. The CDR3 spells CASSPQGPDTDTQYF. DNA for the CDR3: TGTGCCAGCAGTCCACAGGGACCGGACACAGATACGCAGTATTTT.

CDR3 loop: CASSPGGQIWTTIYF. CDR3 nucleotide sequence: TGTGCCAGCAGCCCCGGTGGACAGATCTGGACCACCATATATTTT. The V and J genes are TRBV7-3 and TRBJ1-3, with a tentative D call TRBD1 (6 bases). CDR1 is SGHTA and CDR2 is FQGTGA in the germline V gene. This CDR3 contains 15 residues. Trimming took off 5 bases at V and 9 bases at J, with 20 bases between the two ends.

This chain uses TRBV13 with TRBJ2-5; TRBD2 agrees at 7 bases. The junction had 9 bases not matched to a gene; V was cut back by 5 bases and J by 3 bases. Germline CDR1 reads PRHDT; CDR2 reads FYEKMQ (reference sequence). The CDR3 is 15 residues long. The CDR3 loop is CASSAFGLAEETQYF. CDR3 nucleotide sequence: TGTGCCAGCAGCGCGTTTGGCCTAGCGGAAGAGACCCAGTACTTC.

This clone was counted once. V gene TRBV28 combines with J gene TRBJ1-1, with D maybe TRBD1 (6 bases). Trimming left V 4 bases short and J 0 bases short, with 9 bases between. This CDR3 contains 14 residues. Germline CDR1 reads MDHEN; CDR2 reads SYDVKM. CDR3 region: CASSWTALNTEAFF. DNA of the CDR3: TGTGCCAGCAGTTGGACAGCGCTGAACACTGAAGCTTTCTTT.

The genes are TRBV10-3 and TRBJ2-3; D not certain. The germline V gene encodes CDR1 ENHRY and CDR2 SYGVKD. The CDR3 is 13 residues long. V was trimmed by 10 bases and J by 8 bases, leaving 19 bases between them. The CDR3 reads CATSDPTKITQYF. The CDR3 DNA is TGTGCCACCTCCGATCCGACAAAGATTACGCAGTATTTT.

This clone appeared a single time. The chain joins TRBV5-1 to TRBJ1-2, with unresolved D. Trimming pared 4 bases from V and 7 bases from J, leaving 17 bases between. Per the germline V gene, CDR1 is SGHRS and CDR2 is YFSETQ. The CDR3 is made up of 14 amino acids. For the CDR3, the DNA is TGCGCCAGCAGCCCCGTGACTGCTGCTGGTGGCTACACCTTC. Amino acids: CASSPVTAAGGYTF. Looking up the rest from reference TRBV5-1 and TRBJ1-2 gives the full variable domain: KAGVTQTPRYLIKTRGQQVTLSCSPISGHRSVSWYQQTPGQGLQFLFEYFSETQRNKGNFPGRFSGRQFSNSRSEMNVSTLELGDSALYLCASSPVTAAGGYTFGSGTRLTVV.

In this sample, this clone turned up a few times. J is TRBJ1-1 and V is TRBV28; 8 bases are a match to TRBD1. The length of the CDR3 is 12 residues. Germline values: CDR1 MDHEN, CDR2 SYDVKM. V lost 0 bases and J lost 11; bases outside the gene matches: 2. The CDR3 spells CASSLWGTGAFF. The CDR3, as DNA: TGTGCCAGCAGTTTATGGGGGACAGGCGCTTTCTTT. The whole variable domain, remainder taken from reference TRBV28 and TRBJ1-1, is DVKVTQSSRYLVKRTGEKVFLECVQDMDHENMFWYRQDPGLGLRLIYFSYDVKMKEKGDIPEGYSVSREKKERFSLILESASTNQTSMYLCASSLWGTGAFFGQGTRLTVV.

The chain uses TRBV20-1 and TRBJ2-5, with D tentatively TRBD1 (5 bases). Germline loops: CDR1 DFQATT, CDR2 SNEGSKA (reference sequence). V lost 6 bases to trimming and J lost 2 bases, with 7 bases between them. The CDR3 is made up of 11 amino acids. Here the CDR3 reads CSAAGQETQYF. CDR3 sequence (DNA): TGCAGTGCCGCAGGGCAAGAGACCCAGTACTTC.

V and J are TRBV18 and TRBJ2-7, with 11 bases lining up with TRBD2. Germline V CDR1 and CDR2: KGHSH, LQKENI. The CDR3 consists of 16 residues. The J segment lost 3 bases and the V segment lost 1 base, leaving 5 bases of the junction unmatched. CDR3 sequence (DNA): TGTGCCAGCTCACCACGGGGACTAGCGGACTTCTACGAGCAGTACTTC. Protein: CASSPRGLADFYEQYF.

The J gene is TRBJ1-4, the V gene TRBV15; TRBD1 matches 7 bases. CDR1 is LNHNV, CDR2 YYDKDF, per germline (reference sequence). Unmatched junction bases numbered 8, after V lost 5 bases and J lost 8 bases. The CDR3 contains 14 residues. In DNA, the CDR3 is TGTGCCACCAGCGTCGAGGGGGCCCTAGAAAAACTGTTTTTT. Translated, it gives CATSVEGALEKLFF. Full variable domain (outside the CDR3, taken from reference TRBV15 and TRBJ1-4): DAMVIQNPRYQVTQFGKPVTLSCSQTLNHNVMYWYQQKSSQAPKLLFHYYDKDFNNEADTPDNFQSRRPNTSFCFLDIRSPGLGDTAMYLCATSVEGALEKLFFGSGTQLSVL.

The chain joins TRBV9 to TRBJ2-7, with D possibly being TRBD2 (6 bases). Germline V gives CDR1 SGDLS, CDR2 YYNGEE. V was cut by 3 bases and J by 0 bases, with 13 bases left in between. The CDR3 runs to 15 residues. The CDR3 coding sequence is TGTGCCAGCAGCGCCGGGACTTTTTACTCCTACGAGCAGTACTTC. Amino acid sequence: CASSAGTFYSYEQYF. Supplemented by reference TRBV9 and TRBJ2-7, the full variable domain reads DSGVTQTPKHLITATGQRVTLRCSPRSGDLSVYWYQQSLDQGLQFLIQYYNGEERAKGNILERFSAQQFPDLHSELNLSSLELGDSALYFCASSAGTFYSYEQYFGPGTRLTVT.

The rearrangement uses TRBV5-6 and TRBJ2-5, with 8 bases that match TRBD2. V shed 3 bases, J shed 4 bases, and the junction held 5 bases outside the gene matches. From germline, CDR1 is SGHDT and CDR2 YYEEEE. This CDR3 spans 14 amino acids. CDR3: CASSSARGGETQYF. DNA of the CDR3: TGTGCCAGCAGCTCTGCTCGGGGGGGAGAGACCCAGTACTTC. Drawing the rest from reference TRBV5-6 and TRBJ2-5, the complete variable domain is DAGVTQSPTHLIKTRGQQVTLRCSPKSGHDTVSWYQQALGQGPQFIFQYYEEEERQRGNFPDRFSGHQFPNYSSELNVNALLLGDSALYLCASSSARGGETQYFGPGTRLLVL.

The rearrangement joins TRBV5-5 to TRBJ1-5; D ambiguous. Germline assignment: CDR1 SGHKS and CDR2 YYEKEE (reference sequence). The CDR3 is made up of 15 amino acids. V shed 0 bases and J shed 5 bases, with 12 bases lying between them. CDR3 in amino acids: CASSLEPPRYQPQHF. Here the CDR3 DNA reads TGTGCCAGCAGCTTGGAACCCCCGAGGTATCAGCCCCAGCATTTT.

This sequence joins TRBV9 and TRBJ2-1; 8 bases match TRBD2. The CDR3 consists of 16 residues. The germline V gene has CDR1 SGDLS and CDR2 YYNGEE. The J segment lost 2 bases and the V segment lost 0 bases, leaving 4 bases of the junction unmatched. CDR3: CASSVVGSGAYNEQFF. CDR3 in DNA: TGTGCCAGCAGCGTAGTGGGTAGCGGGGCCTACAATGAGCAGTTCTTC.

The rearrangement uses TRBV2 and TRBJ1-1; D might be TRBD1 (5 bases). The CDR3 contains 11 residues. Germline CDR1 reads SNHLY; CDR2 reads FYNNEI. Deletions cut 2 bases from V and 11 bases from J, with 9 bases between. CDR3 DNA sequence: TGTGCCAGCAGTGAATACGGGGGGGCTTTCTTT. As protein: CASSEYGGAFF.

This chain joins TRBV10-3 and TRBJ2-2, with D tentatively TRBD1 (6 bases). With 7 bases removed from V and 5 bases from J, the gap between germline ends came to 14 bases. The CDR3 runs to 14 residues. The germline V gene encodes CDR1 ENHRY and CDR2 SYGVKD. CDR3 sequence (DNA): TGTGCCATCATTGGGGGCCTCGGGACCGGGGAGCTGTTTTTT. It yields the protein CAIIGGLGTGELFF.

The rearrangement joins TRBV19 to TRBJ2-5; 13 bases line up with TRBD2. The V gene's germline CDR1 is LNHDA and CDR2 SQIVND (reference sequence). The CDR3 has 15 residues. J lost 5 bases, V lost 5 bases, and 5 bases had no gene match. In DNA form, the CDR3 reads TGTGCCAGTAGTGGAACTAGCGGGAGGGGGGAGACCCAGTACTTC. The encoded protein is CASSGTSGRGETQYF.

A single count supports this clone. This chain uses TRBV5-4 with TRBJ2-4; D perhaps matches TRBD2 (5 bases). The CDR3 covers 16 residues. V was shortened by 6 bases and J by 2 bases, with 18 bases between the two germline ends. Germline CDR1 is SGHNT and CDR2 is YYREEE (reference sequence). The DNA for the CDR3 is TGTGCCAGCACCTACGGAGGACCGGGATCCAAAAACATTCAGTACTTC. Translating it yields CASTYGGPGSKNIQYF.

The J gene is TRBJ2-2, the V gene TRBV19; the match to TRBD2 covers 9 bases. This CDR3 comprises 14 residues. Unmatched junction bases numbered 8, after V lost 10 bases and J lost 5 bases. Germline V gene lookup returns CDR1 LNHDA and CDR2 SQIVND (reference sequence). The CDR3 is CATTLGLATGELFF. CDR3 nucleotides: TGTGCCACCACACTCGGACTAGCGACCGGGGAGCTGTTTTTT.

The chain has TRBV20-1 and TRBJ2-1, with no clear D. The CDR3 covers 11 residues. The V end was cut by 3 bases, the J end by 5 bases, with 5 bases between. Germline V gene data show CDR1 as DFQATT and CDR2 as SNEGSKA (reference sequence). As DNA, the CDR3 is TGCAGTGCTAGGCAGGACAATGAGCAGTTCTTC. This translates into CSARQDNEQFF.

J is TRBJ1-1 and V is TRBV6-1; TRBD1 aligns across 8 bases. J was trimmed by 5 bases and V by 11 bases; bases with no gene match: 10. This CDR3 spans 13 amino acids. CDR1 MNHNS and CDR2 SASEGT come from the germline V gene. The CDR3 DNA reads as TGTGCCGCGTATCAGGGGGCGGGGACTGAAGCTTTCTTT. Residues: CAAYQGAGTEAFF.

The CDR3: CASGGNEQFF. The CDR3 bases are TGTGCCAGCGGGGGGAATGAGCAGTTCTTC. The gene calls are TRBV5-6 and TRBJ2-1; a possible D gene is TRBD2 (6 bases). CDR3 length: 10 residues. V gave up 7 bases and J gave up 7 bases, with 6 bases separating them. The germline V gene has CDR1 SGHDT and CDR2 YYEEEE.

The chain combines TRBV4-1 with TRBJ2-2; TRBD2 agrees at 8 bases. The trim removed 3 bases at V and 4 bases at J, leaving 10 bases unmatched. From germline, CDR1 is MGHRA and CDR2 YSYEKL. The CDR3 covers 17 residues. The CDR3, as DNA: TGCGCCAGCAGCCAGCGACCGGGACTAGTAGTCACCGGGGAGCTGTTTTTT. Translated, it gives CASSQRPGLVVTGELFF.